This T cell receptor beta chain appears in the sequencing data of a study of blood T cell repertoires in COVID-19. Looking at the study overall: COVID-19 samples, acute and convalescent, were from the United States, Italy and Spain. From T cells, B-cell-depleted T cells, or PBMCs came the material, which was cDNA or gDNA.

This clone was detected only a few times. Authors' methods: How many nucleated cells were present was estimated from reference gene primer amplification. Here immunoSEQ multiplex PCR was the method, and the copy in TCRdb shows in-frame clones only, minus some. The V and J calls and clone size come from that table; D and trimming were worked out from the DNA. The repertoire consists of about 18,000 clones, with roughly 89% occurring once and the leading ten covering over 8.5%. Per germline, CDR1 SGDLS and CDR2 YYNGEE. This CDR3 region has 14 residues. Trimming cost V 5 bases and J 2 bases, with 14 bases left between them.

The receptor's source is a human donor in a cohort sampled during active COVID-19. The source material was peripheral blood. V is TRBV9 and J is TRBJ2-7, with D perhaps TRBD1 (6 bases). In DNA form, the CDR3 reads TGTGCCAGCAGTTCCGGGACACCACCCTACGAGCAGTACTTC. This translates into CASSSGTPPYEQYF. Full variable domain (rest looked up from reference TRBV9 and TRBJ2-7): DSGVTQTPKHLITATGQRVTLRCSPRSGDLSVYWYQQSLDQGLQFLIQYYNGEERAKGNILERFSAQQFPDLHSELNLSSLELGDSALYFCASSSGTPPYEQYFGPGTRLTVT.